These 30 T cell receptor beta chains were all obtained from the same sample, sequenced in a study of response to subunit inactivated influenza vaccine. TCRdb redid the calling of the RT-PCR reads with MiXCR, one entry per CDR3 protein. The table lists about 700,000 distinct CDR3 sequences, approximately 15% of them singletons. The specimen was PBMCs from blood, collected 14 to 15 days before vaccination. The receptors were gathered from a man aged 50 or older who received an inactivated influenza vaccine.

This clonotype has ten or more counts. This chain uses TRBV30 with TRBJ2-5, with D maybe TRBD2 (6 bases). Germline values: CDR1 GTSNPN, CDR2 SVGIG (reference sequence). The CDR3 contains 11 residues. The V gene lost 3 bases and the J gene lost 5 bases, with 7 bases spanning the gap. CDR3 nucleotides: TGTGCCTGGAGCGCGGGGGAGACCCAGTACTTC. This translates into CAWSAGETQYF.

The chain is built from TRBV12-3 or TRBV12-4 and TRBJ2-3, with 13 bases matching TRBD2. The junction had 17 bases not matched to a gene; V was cut back by 8 bases and J by 6 bases. CDR3 length: 18 residues. The CDR3 DNA is TGTGCCAGCGCCCCCTTCGGGACTAGCGGGGTCACGGGGGATACGCAGTATTTT. Its protein product is CASAPFGTSGVTGDTQYF.

This clonotype was seen a few times. The genes are TRBV28 and TRBJ1-4; unclear D gene. The CDR3 sequence is 15 residues long. V shed 8 bases and J shed 0 bases, with 13 bases lying between them. Germline V lookup: CDR1 MDHEN, CDR2 SYDVKM. In DNA, the CDR3 is TGTGCCAGCTTTTCAGGCGGAGCAACTAATGAAAAACTGTTTTTT. Amino acid sequence: CASFSGGATNEKLFF.

This clonotype was recorded many times. The genes are TRBV12-3 or TRBV12-4 and TRBJ2-2; possibly TRBD1 for D (6 bases). The CDR3 sequence is 15 residues long. V dropped 5 bases and J dropped 1 base, with 11 bases sitting between them. CDR3 sequence (DNA): TGTGCCAGCAGTGCCCAGGGGAAGAACACCGGGGAGCTGTTTTTT. The encoded protein is CASSAQGKNTGELFF.

The genes are TRBV4-2 and TRBJ2-5; D unclear. CDR3 length equals 15 residues. CDR1 and CDR2 (germline): LGHNA, YNFKEQ. Trimming cost V 0 bases and J 7 bases, with 15 bases left between them. This CDR3 is CASSQDLVPVGTQYF. In nucleotides, the CDR3 is TGTGCCAGCAGCCAAGATTTGGTCCCGGTCGGGACCCAGTACTTC.

The chain uses TRBV12-3 or TRBV12-4 and TRBJ1-5; a possible D gene is TRBD1 (5 bases). There are 16 residues in the CDR3. Deletions cut 4 bases from V and 0 bases from J, with 13 bases between. The CDR3: CASSSRQLYSNQPQHF. DNA of the CDR3: TGTGCCAGCAGTTCGAGACAGTTGTATAGCAATCAGCCCCAGCATTTT.

This chain uses TRBV6-2 or TRBV6-3 with TRBJ2-3; possible D gene TRBD2, 6 bases. CDR3 length: 17 residues. The germline V and J ends were trimmed by 2 bases and 3 bases, with 18 bases remaining between them. Germline loops: CDR1 MNHEY, CDR2 SVGEGT. CDR3 in DNA: TGTGCCAGCAGTTACCCCCCGGGCGGCGGGATAACAGATACGCAGTATTTT. Protein sequence: CASSYPPGGGITDTQYF.

In its sample, this clonotype was seen a few times. The chain joins TRBV9 to TRBJ2-3; D remains ambiguous. There are 17 residues in the CDR3. Trimming left V 0 bases short and J 1 base short, with 15 bases between. In germline, CDR1 is SGDLS, CDR2 YYNGEE. In DNA, the CDR3 is TGTGCCAGCAGCGTAGCTACTTCGACCTACGGCACAGATACGCAGTATTTT. It is translated as CASSVATSTYGTDTQYF. Full variable domain (remainder filled in from reference TRBV9 and TRBJ2-3): DSGVTQTPKHLITATGQRVTLRCSPRSGDLSVYWYQQSLDQGLQFLIQYYNGEERAKGNILERFSAQQFPDLHSELNLSSLELGDSALYFCASSVATSTYGTDTQYFGPGTRLTVL.

This clonotype was seen only a few times. The rearrangement joins TRBV25-1 to TRBJ2-1, with 8 bases matching TRBD1. Germline V gene sequence: CDR1 MGHDK, CDR2 SYGVNS. This CDR3 has 14 residues. Germline trimming cut 8 bases from V and 4 bases from J; bases unmatched to any gene: 7. The CDR3 bases are TGTGCCAGCGATTACGGACAGGGTTACAATGAGCAGTTCTTC. This codes for CASDYGQGYNEQFF.

This rearrangement joins TRBV7-9 to TRBJ2-2; D call uncertain. Trimming removed 8 bases from V and 7 bases from J, with 11 bases in between. The CDR3 is 12 residues long. In germline, CDR1 is SEHNR, CDR2 FQNEAQ (reference sequence). CDR3 region: CASCHTSGELFF. CDR3 in DNA: TGTGCCAGCTGCCACACGAGCGGGGAGCTGTTTTTT.

This clonotype was counted only a few times. The genes are TRBV5-6 and TRBJ2-7; 8 bases are shared with TRBD1. V shed 6 bases and J 3 bases; nucleotides not matched to a gene: 8. The CDR3 is 14 amino acids. CDR1 SGHDT and CDR2 YYEEEE come from the germline V gene. In DNA, the CDR3 is TGTGCCAGCACCGACAGGGGTGGGTACTACGAGCAGTACTTC. Amino acid sequence: CASTDRGGYYEQYF.

This clonotype was counted a few times. The chain has TRBV7-3 and TRBJ2-1; 15 nucleotides agree with TRBD2. This CDR3 has 16 amino acids. With V trimmed by 5 bases and J by 8 bases, 7 bases remained unmatched. Germline values: CDR1 SGHTA, CDR2 FQGTGA. This CDR3 is CASSLLGLAGGDEQFF. The CDR3 nucleotides are TGTGCCAGCAGCCTCCTCGGACTAGCGGGAGGGGATGAGCAGTTCTTC.

This chain links TRBV20-1 with TRBJ2-1; TRBD2 matches 7 bases. The germline gives CDR1 DFQATT, CDR2 SNEGSKA (reference sequence). V trimming: 0 bases; J trimming: 0 bases; junction bases outside the gene matches: 17. CDR3 length: 20 amino acids. Here the CDR3 DNA reads TGCAGTGCTAGAGATCACCCCGGACTAGGAAGGGGAGGCTCCTACAATGAGCAGTTCTTC. Its protein is CSARDHPGLGRGGSYNEQFF.

This clonotype was picked up a small number of times. The chain uses TRBV7-9 and TRBJ1-5; the D gene is possibly TRBD1 (5 bases). The ends were cut back, 1 base at V and 0 bases at J, with 7 bases in the middle. The CDR3 is 15 residues long. Germline CDR1 reads SEHNR; CDR2 reads FQNEAQ (reference sequence). CDR3 amino acids: CASSLGQTSNQPQHF. CDR3 DNA sequence: TGTGCCAGCAGCTTAGGACAGACTAGCAATCAGCCCCAGCATTTT.

The chain couples TRBV9 to TRBJ2-7; D unclear. V gave up 3 bases and J gave up 0 bases, with 13 bases separating them. Germline-derived CDR1 and CDR2 are SGDLS and YYNGEE. The CDR3 is 15 residues long. The CDR3 DNA sequence: TGTGCCAGCAGCGCTGACGGCCCGAGCTCCTACGAGCAGTACTTC. Translating gives CASSADGPSSYEQYF.

This clonotype has more than one count but fewer than ten. This CDR3 reads CSAKGQGGTGELFF. CDR3 bases: TGCAGTGCTAAAGGACAGGGCGGCACCGGGGAGCTGTTTTTT. This chain joins TRBV20-1 and TRBJ2-2; 8 nucleotides align to TRBD1. Germline V lookup: CDR1 DFQATT, CDR2 SNEGSKA (reference sequence). J was trimmed by 4 bases and V by 4 bases; bases with no gene match: 5. This CDR3 is built from 14 residues.

The chain recombines TRBV28 with TRBJ2-5; D is perhaps TRBD1 or TRBD2 (7 bases each). CDR3 length: 16 amino acids. V was cut by 2 bases and J by 1 base, with 14 bases left in between. Looked up from germline, CDR1 is MDHEN and CDR2 is SYDVKM. CDR3 protein: CASSLTGGQSQETQYF. The CDR3 nucleotides are TGTGCCAGCAGTTTAACGGGGGGACAGTCCCAAGAGACCCAGTACTTC.

This sequence joins TRBV7-2 and TRBJ1-3; maybe TRBD1 (5 bases). Trimming pared 5 bases from V and 4 bases from J, leaving 12 bases between. This CDR3 has 14 residues. The V gene's germline CDR1 is SGHTA and CDR2 FQGNSA. CDR3 DNA sequence: TGTGCCAGCAGCACCAGGGCTTTCGGAAACACCATATATTTT. It translates to CASSTRAFGNTIYF.

V is TRBV5-1 and J is TRBJ1-1; D remains ambiguous. Germline V gene sequence: CDR1 SGHRS, CDR2 YFSETQ. The CDR3 loop spans 14 amino acids. V was cut by 6 bases and J by 1 base, with 13 bases left in between. The CDR3, as DNA: TGCGCCAGCACCCCCGGAGGACCGAACACTGAAGCTTTCTTT. Encoded protein: CASTPGGPNTEAFF.

The V and J genes are TRBV12-3 or TRBV12-4 and TRBJ2-7, with no clear D. The CDR3 length is 14 residues. The V end lost 6 bases, the J end lost 6 bases, and 18 bases lay between the germline ends. The CDR3 is CASSLGGQVAEQYF. The CDR3 region has the DNA TGTGCCAGCAGCCTGGGTGGGCAGGTAGCCGAGCAGTACTTC.

This clonotype was observed a handful of times. The J gene is TRBJ1-1, the V gene TRBV4-2; D gene unclear. Germline V lookup: CDR1 LGHNA, CDR2 YNFKEQ. The CDR3 spans 15 residues. Trimming removed 3 bases from V and 1 base from J, with 12 bases in between. CDR3 region: CASSQAGQRNTEAFF. DNA of the CDR3: TGTGCCAGCAGCCAGGCCGGCCAGAGGAACACTGAAGCTTTCTTT.

The table lists this clonotype with a few counts. This sequence joins TRBV27 and TRBJ1-4; tentatively, D is TRBD1 (5 bases). This CDR3 is built from 15 residues. Trimming left V 0 bases short and J 5 bases short, with 10 bases between. Germline CDR1 MNHEY, CDR2 SMNVEV (reference sequence). The CDR3 bases are TGTGCCAGCAGTTTATCGCCAGGGTCAAATGAAAAACTGTTTTTT. Protein: CASSLSPGSNEKLFF.

CDR3 loop: CASSATGVSNQPQHF. The CDR3 DNA is TGTGCCAGCAGCGCGACAGGGGTGAGCAATCAGCCCCAGCATTTT. The V gene is TRBV9, the J gene TRBJ1-5, with 8 bases lining up with TRBD1. V was clipped by 3 bases and J by 1 base; unmatched bases: 3. Looked up from germline, CDR1 is SGDLS and CDR2 is YYNGEE. CDR3 length equals 15 residues. Complete variable domain (other parts from reference TRBV9 and TRBJ1-5): DSGVTQTPKHLITATGQRVTLRCSPRSGDLSVYWYQQSLDQGLQFLIQYYNGEERAKGNILERFSAQQFPDLHSELNLSSLELGDSALYFCASSATGVSNQPQHFGDGTRLSIL.

This clonotype was recorded a few times. The rearrangement joins TRBV4-3 to TRBJ1-2; D remains ambiguous. CDR1 and CDR2 (germline): LGHNA, YSLEER. CDR3 length equals 15 residues. Trimming left V 0 bases short and J 3 bases short, with 11 bases between. For the CDR3, the DNA is TGCGCCAGCAGCCAAGAATATCTGACGGACTATGGCTACACCTTC. It translates to CASSQEYLTDYGYTF.

The rearrangement joins TRBV6-2 or TRBV6-3 to TRBJ1-5; D remains ambiguous. CDR1 is MNHEY, CDR2 SVGEGT, per germline. The CDR3 has 14 amino acids. With 6 bases removed from V and 2 bases from J, the gap between germline ends came to 11 bases. For the CDR3, the DNA is TGTGCCAGCAGCCCCCGATGGCGCAATCAGCCCCAGCATTTT. It codes for CASSPRWRNQPQHF.

This clonotype was recorded a few times. V usage is TRBV20-1 and J usage is TRBJ2-1; D gene ambiguous. The V and J ends lost 5 bases and 10 bases respectively, with 12 bases between them. This CDR3 spans 11 amino acids. CDR1 DFQATT and CDR2 SNEGSKA come from the germline V gene (reference sequence). The CDR3 sequence is CSARRNYEQFF. DNA of the CDR3: TGCAGTGCTCGCCGGAACTACGAGCAGTTCTTC.

In its sample, this clonotype was seen a few times. V gene TRBV28 combines with J gene TRBJ2-3; tentatively, D is TRBD2 (5 bases). This CDR3 is 16 amino acids long. Trimming pared 6 bases from V and 0 bases from J, leaving 16 bases between. From germline, CDR1 is MDHEN and CDR2 SYDVKM. The CDR3 sequence is CASSLVLEESTDTQYF. In DNA, the CDR3 is TGTGCCAGCAGCCTTGTACTAGAAGAAAGCACAGATACGCAGTATTTT. The entire variable domain, with the rest obtained from reference TRBV28 and TRBJ2-3, is as follows: DVKVTQSSRYLVKRTGEKVFLECVQDMDHENMFWYRQDPGLGLRLIYFSYDVKMKEKGDIPEGYSVSREKKERFSLILESASTNQTSMYLCASSLVLEESTDTQYFGPGTRLTVL.

This clonotype was counted a few times. The DNA of the CDR3 is TGCAGTGCTAGAGATCTGCAGCGGAGCTCCTACAATGAGCAGTTCTTC. This codes for CSARDLQRSSYNEQFF. The chain carries TRBV20-1 and TRBJ2-1; D possibly corresponds to TRBD2 (5 bases). With 0 bases removed from V and 0 bases from J, the gap between germline ends came to 12 bases. The CDR3 consists of 16 residues. Germline lookup yields CDR1 DFQATT and CDR2 SNEGSKA (reference sequence).

This clonotype was seen many times. J is TRBJ2-2 and V is TRBV29-1, with D perhaps matching TRBD1 or TRBD2 (5 bases each). The germline V gene encodes CDR1 SQVTM and CDR2 ANQGSEA. The CDR3 length is 15 residues. V was trimmed by 1 base and J by 0 bases, leaving 9 bases between them. CDR3 DNA: TGCAGCGTTGAAGTTGGGACCGCGAACACCGGGGAGCTGTTTTTT. Encoded protein: CSVEVGTANTGELFF.

This clonotype has a single count. A much bigger clone sits one base away, suggesting this may be a read error. The chain employs TRBV29-1 and TRBJ2-7, with D possibly matching TRBD2 (7 bases). V lost 1 base, J lost 3 bases, and 16 bases lay in between. The CDR3 length is 15 residues. Per germline, CDR1 SQVTM and CDR2 ANQGSEA. In nucleotides, the CDR3 is TGCAGCGTTGAAGGATGGGAGGGGGTAATCTACGAGCAGTACTTC. Its protein product is CSVEGWEGVIYEQYF.